The clone carrying this TCR beta chain was counted ten times or more. This sample is part of a study of early T cells in non-severe SARS-CoV-2 infection. Study at large: Sequencing targeted bulk RNA from unsorted whole blood, leaving chains unpaired.

Deletions cut 4 bases from V and 6 bases from J, with 16 bases between. This CDR3 spans 14 amino acids. CDR1 is SGHRS, CDR2 YFSETQ, per germline. TCRdb redid the calling of the 5' RACE reads with MiXCR, one entry per CDR3 protein. The repertoire holds 20,000 to 25,000 distinct CDR3 sequences, with roughly 4.8% as singletons. The sequencing input was whole blood. V usage is TRBV5-1 and J usage is TRBJ1-1, with D unresolved. The source of this sequence is an adult who was a healthcare worker with PCR-confirmed SARS-CoV-2 infection or an uninfected control (not recorded which). CDR3 coding DNA: TGCGCCAGCAGCACCCCGGAGTTGTACGCTGAAGCTTTCTTT. Translated: CASSTPELYAEAFF.